This record covers a single T cell receptor beta chain. Antigen specificity is unknown. PCR primers comprised 60 Vbeta and 13 Jbeta primers. Assay: immunoSEQ multiplex PCR; the TCRdb copy retains only in-frame clones and omits some. The sample records more than 80,000 clones, 70% to 75% being singletons. This sample stems from a study of cytomegalovirus exposure and HLA in healthy donors. Study-level points and caveats: More clonal expansion characterized HLA-associated TCR beta chains than equally common others in a later analysis.

The trim removed 4 bases at V and 3 bases at J, leaving 4 bases unmatched. The germline gives CDR1 SGHDT, CDR2 YYEEEE. The CDR3 consists of 15 residues. The material sequenced was PBMCs. The chain has TRBV5-6 and TRBJ2-7; TRBD2 aligns across 13 bases. This TCR was sampled from a man between 60 and 70 years old in good health and CMV-seronegative. This CDR3 is CASSGRTSGGYEQYF. The CDR3 coding sequence is TGTGCCAGCAGCGGAAGGACTAGCGGGGGCTACGAGCAGTACTTC.